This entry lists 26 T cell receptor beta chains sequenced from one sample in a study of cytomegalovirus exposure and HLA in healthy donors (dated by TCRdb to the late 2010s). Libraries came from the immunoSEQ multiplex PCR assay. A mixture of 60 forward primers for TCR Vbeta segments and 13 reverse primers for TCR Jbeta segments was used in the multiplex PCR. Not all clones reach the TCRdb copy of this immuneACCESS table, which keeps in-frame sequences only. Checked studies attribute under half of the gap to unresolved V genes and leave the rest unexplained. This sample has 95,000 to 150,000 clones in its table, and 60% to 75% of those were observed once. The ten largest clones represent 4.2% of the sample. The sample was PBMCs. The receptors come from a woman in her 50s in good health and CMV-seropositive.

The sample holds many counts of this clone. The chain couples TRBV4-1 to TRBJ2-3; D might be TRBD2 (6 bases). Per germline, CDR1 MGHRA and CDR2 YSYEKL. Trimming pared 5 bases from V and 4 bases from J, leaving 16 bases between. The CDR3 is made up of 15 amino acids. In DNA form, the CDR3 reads TGCGCCAGCAGCGAAGGGGCGGGGCGGTCAGATACGCAGTATTTT. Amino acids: CASSEGAGRSDTQYF.

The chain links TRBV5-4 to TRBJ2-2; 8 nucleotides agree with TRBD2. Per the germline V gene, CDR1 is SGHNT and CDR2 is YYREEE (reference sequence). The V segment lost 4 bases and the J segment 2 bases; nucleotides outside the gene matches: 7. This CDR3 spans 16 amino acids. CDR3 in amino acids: CASSGRGTRNTGELFF. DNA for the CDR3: TGTGCCAGCAGCGGGCGCGGGACTAGAAACACCGGGGAGCTGTTTTTT.

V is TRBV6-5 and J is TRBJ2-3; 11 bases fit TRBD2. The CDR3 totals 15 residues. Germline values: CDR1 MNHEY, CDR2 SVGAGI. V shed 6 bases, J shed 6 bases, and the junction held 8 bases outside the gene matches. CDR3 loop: CASSPLAGGSDTQYF. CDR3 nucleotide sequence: TGTGCCAGCAGCCCTCTAGCGGGGGGCTCGGATACGCAGTATTTT.

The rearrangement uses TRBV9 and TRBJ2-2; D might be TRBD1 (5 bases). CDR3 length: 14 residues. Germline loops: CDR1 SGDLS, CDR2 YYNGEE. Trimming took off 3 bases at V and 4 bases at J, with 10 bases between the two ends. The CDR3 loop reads CASSAKGRTGELFF. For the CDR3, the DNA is TGTGCCAGCAGCGCCAAGGGGCGCACCGGGGAGCTGTTTTTT. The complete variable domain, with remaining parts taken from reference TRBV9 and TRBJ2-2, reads DSGVTQTPKHLITATGQRVTLRCSPRSGDLSVYWYQQSLDQGLQFLIQYYNGEERAKGNILERFSAQQFPDLHSELNLSSLELGDSALYFCASSAKGRTGELFFGEGSRLTVL.

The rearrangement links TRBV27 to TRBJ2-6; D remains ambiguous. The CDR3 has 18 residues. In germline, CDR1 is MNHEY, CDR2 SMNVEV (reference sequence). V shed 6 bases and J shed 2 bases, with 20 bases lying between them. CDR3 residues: CASRMQGVRPTGANVLTF. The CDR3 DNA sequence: TGTGCCAGCAGAATGCAAGGAGTAAGACCGACTGGGGCCAACGTCCTGACTTTC.

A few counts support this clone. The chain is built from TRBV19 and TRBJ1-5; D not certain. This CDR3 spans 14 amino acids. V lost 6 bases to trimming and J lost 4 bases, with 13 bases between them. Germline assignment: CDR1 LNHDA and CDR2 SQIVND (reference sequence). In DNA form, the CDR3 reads TGTGCCAGTAGGGGCCCTCTTGGGAATCAGCCCCAGCATTTT. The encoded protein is CASRGPLGNQPQHF.

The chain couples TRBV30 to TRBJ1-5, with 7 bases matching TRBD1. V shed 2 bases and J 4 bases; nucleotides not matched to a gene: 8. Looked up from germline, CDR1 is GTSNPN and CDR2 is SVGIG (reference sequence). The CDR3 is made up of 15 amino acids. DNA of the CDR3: TGTGCCTGGAGTCCACCGGGACAGTCTAATCAGCCCCAGCATTTT. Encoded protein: CAWSPPGQSNQPQHF.

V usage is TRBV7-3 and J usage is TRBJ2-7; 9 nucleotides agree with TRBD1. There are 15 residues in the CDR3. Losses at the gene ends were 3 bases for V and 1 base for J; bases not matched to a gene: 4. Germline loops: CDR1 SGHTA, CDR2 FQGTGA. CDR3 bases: TGTGCCAGCAGCTTGACTGGGACAGGGTCCTACGAGCAGTACTTC. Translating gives CASSLTGTGSYEQYF. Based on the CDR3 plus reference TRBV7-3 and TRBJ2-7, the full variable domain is GAGVSQTPSNKVTEKGKYVELRCDPISGHTALYWYRQSLGQGPEFLIYFQGTGAADDSGLPNDRFFAVRPEGSVSTLKIQRTERGDSAVYLCASSLTGTGSYEQYFGPGTRLTVT.

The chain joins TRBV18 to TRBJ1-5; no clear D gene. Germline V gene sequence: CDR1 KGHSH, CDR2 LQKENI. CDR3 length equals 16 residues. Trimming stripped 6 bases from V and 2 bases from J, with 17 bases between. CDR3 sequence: CASSPEDSTRNQPQHF. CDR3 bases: TGTGCCAGCTCGCCAGAGGACTCCACACGCAATCAGCCCCAGCATTTT.

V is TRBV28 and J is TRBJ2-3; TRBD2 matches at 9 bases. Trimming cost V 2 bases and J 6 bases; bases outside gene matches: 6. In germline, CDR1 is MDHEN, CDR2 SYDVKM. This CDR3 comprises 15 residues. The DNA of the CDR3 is TGTGCCAGCAGTTTACCGGCGGGGGGGTATGATACGCAGTATTTT. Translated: CASSLPAGGYDTQYF.

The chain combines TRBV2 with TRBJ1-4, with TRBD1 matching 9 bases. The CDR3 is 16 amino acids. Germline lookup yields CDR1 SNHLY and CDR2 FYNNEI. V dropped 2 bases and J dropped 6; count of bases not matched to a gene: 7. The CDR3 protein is CASSEFTGGADEKLFF. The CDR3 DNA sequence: TGTGCCAGCAGTGAATTCACAGGGGGCGCGGATGAAAAACTGTTTTTT.

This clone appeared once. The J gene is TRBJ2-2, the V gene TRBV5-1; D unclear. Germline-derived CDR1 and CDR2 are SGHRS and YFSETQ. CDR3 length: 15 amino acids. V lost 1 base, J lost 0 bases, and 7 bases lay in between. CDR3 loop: CASSLIPANTGELFF. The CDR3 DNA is TGCGCCAGCAGCTTGATTCCTGCGAACACCGGGGAGCTGTTTTTT.

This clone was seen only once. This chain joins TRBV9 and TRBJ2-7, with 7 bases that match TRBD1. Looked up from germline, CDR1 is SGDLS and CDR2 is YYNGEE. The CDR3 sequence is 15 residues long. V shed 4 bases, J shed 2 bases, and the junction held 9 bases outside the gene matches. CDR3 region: CASSLGDSFPYEQYF. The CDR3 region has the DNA TGTGCCAGCAGCTTAGGGGACAGTTTTCCCTACGAGCAGTACTTC.

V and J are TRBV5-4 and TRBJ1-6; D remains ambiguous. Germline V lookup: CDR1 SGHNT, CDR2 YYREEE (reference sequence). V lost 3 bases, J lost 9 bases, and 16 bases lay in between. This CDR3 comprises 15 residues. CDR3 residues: CASSSYRGQASPLHF. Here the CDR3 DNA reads TGTGCCAGCAGCTCGTACCGAGGGCAGGCTTCACCCCTCCACTTT.

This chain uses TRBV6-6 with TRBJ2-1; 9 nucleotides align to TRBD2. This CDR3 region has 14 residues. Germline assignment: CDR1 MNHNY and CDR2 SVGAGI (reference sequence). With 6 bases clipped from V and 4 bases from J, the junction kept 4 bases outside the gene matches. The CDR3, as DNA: TGTGCCAGCAGCTACACTAGCGGGTACAATGAGCAGTTCTTC. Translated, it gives CASSYTSGYNEQFF.

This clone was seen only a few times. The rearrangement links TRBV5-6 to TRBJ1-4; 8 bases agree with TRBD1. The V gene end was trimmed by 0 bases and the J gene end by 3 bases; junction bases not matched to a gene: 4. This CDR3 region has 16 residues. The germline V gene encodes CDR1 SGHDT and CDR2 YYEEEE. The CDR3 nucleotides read TGTGCCAGCAGCTTGGGTGACAGGGGTCCTAATGAAAAACTGTTTTTT. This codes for CASSLGDRGPNEKLFF.

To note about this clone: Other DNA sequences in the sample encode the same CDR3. CDR3 loop: CASSGQIMNTEAFF. In DNA form, the CDR3 reads TGTGCCAGCAGTGGACAGATTATGAACACTGAAGCTTTCTTT. The rearrangement links TRBV2 to TRBJ1-1, with D possibly being TRBD1 (5 bases). The CDR3 totals 14 residues. V was cut by 4 bases and J by 0 bases, with 9 bases left in between. Germline CDR1 reads SNHLY; CDR2 reads FYNNEI.

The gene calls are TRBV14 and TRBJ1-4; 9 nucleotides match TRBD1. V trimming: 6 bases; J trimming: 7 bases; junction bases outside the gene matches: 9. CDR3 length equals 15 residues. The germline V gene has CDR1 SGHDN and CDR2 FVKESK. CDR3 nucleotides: TGTGCCAGCAGTCCCGGGACAGGGCTACTTGAAAAACTGTTTTTT. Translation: CASSPGTGLLEKLFF.

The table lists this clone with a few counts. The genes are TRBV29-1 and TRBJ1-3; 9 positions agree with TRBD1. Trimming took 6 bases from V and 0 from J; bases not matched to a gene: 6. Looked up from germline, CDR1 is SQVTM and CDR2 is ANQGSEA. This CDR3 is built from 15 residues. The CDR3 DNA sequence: TGCAGCGTCCGGACAGGGGCCCACTCTGGAAACACCATATATTTT. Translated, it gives CSVRTGAHSGNTIYF.

Here the CDR3 DNA reads TGTGCCAGCAGCGTATATTCCGGGGAGCTGTTTTTT. It encodes CASSVYSGELFF. The chain uses TRBV9 and TRBJ2-2; D remains unclear. Germline V gives CDR1 SGDLS, CDR2 YYNGEE. V was clipped by 1 base and J by 6 bases, with 4 bases between them. The CDR3 runs to 12 residues.

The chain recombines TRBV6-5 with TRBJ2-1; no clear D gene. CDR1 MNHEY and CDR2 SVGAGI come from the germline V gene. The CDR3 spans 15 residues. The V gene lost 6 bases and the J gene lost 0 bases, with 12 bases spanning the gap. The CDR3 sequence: CASSPFKSSYNEQFF. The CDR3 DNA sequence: TGTGCCAGCAGCCCCTTCAAGAGCTCCTACAATGAGCAGTTCTTC.

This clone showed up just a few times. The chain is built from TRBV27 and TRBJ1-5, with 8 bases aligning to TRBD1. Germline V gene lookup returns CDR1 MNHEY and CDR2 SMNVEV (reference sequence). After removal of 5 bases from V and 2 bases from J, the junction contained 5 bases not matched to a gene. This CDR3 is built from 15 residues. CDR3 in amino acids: CASSIQGAGNQPQHF. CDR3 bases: TGTGCCAGCAGTATTCAGGGGGCGGGCAATCAGCCCCAGCATTTT.

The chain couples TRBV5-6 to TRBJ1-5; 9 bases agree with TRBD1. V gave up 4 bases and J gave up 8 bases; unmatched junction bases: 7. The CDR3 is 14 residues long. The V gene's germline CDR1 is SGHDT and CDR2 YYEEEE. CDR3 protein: CASSPGWTGEPQHF. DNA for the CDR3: TGTGCCAGCAGCCCGGGTTGGACAGGGGAGCCCCAGCATTTT.

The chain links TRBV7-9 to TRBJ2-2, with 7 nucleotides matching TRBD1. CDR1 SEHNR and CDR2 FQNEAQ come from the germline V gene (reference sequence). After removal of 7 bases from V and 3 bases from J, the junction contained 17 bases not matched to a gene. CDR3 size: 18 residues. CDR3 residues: CASISPAGDREYTGELFF. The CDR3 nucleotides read TGTGCCAGCATCTCCCCTGCTGGGGACAGAGAATACACCGGGGAGCTGTTTTTT.

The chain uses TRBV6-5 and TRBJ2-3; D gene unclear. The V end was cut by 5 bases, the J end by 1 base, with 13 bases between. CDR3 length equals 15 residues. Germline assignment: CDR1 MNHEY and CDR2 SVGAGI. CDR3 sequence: CASSRSHTRTDTQYF. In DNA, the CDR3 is TGTGCCAGCAGTCGGTCCCATACCCGCACAGATACGCAGTATTTT.

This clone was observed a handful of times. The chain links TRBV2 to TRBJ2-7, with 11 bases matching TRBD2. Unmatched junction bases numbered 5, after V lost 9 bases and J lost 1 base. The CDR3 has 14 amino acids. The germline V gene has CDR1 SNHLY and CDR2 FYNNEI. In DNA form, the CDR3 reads TGTGCCAGAAGTACTAGCGGGGGTTCCTACGAGCAGTACTTC. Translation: CARSTSGGSYEQYF.